The next 32 T cell receptor beta chains were all read from a single sample in a study of T cell responses to AZD1222 COVID-19 vaccine (dated by TCRdb to 2020 to 2022). The sample's time point label is to be understood as: baseline before first vaccination. The receptor library was made with the immunoSEQ multiplex PCR assay. In TCRdb, the immuneACCESS table is reduced to in-frame sequences with V and J assigned. These tables do not hold every clone; where another copy was compared, an unresolved V gene accounts for under half, and the others remain unexplained. The sample has about 120,000 clones on record, over 75% of them singletons. In total, the top ten clones hold about 8.5% of the sample. The source material was peripheral blood, sampled on day 0 of AZD1222 vaccination. These receptors all come from an adult in good health.

The chain joins TRBV27 to TRBJ1-4; D not resolved. The germline CDR1 and CDR2 sequences are MNHEY and SMNVEV (reference sequence). Trimming removed 2 bases at V and 8 bases at J, with 18 bases between. The CDR3 runs to 16 residues. CDR3 nucleotides: TGTGCCAGCAGTTTAACGGGGAACAACACAGCCGAAAAACTGTTTTTT. This translates into CASSLTGNNTAEKLFF.

The chain has TRBV6-1 and TRBJ2-3; TRBD2 aligns across 12 bases. V was clipped by 2 bases and J by 5 bases; unmatched bases: 11. Germline V gene lookup returns CDR1 MNHNS and CDR2 SASEGT. This CDR3 has 18 residues. The CDR3 loop is CASSERTSSGGAVDTQYF. As DNA, the CDR3 is TGTGCCAGCAGTGAACGCACCTCTAGCGGGGGGGCCGTAGATACGCAGTATTTT.

The J gene is TRBJ1-4, the V gene TRBV2; 9 positions agree with TRBD1. V was clipped by 3 bases and J by 8 bases; unmatched bases: 1. The CDR3 runs 13 residues. From germline, CDR1 is SNHLY and CDR2 FYNNEI. The CDR3: CASSEDRGEKLFF. CDR3 sequence (DNA): TGTGCCAGCAGTGAGGACAGGGGCGAAAAACTGTTTTTT.

V usage is TRBV19 and J usage is TRBJ2-1; 7 nucleotides align to TRBD2. In germline, CDR1 is LNHDA, CDR2 SQIVND (reference sequence). V lost 3 bases and J lost 0; bases outside the gene matches: 5. The CDR3 is 16 amino acids. CDR3 amino acids: CASSMLGLGSYNEQFF. The CDR3 DNA reads TGTGCCAGTAGTATGTTAGGACTAGGCTCCTACAATGAGCAGTTCTTC.

This rearrangement joins TRBV5-4 to TRBJ2-3, with 11 positions matching TRBD2. The length of the CDR3 is 16 residues. V dropped 4 bases and J dropped 4; count of bases not matched to a gene: 8. Germline V lookup: CDR1 SGHNT, CDR2 YYREEE (reference sequence). The CDR3 nucleotides are TGTGCCAGCAGCACCTTAGCGGGGGGGTGGCCAGATACGCAGTATTTT. Translation: CASSTLAGGWPDTQYF.

This clone occurred a few times. The rearrangement joins TRBV20-1 to TRBJ2-3; the match to TRBD2 covers 10 bases. From germline, CDR1 is DFQATT and CDR2 SNEGSKA (reference sequence). With 3 bases clipped from V and 7 bases from J, the junction kept 10 bases outside the gene matches. The CDR3 is 15 residues long. Written as DNA, the CDR3 is TGCAGTGCTAGTACCCCGGCTAGCGGGAGTAATACGCAGTATTTT. This gives the protein CSASTPASGSNTQYF.

The J gene is TRBJ2-7, the V gene TRBV4-3; the D gene is possibly TRBD2 (5 bases). CDR1 LGHNA and CDR2 YSLEER come from the germline V gene. CDR3 length equals 15 residues. V was clipped by 0 bases and J by 1 base, with 10 bases between them. CDR3 coding DNA: TGCGCCAGCAGCCAAGAGGAGGTCAGGTCCTACGAGCAGTACTTC. Its protein product is CASSQEEVRSYEQYF.

The chain is built from TRBV7-2 and TRBJ2-2; 15 bases fit TRBD2. Germline V CDR1 and CDR2: SGHTA, FQGNSA. This CDR3 comprises 18 residues. V lost 5 bases to trimming and J lost 5 bases; unmatched junction nucleotides: 9. CDR3 sequence (DNA): TGTGCCAGCAGCAAACCGGGACTAGCGGGGGGATTTACCGGGGAGCTGTTTTTT. Translating it yields CASSKPGLAGGFTGELFF.

This rearrangement joins TRBV21-1 to TRBJ1-3. TRBV21-1 is given as a pseudogene. The length of the CDR3 is 13 residues. CDR3 sequence reads: CASSGGSGNTIYF. The CDR3 DNA reads TGTGCCAGCAGCGGAGGCTCTGGAAACACCATATATTTT.

This rearrangement joins TRBV4-2 to TRBJ2-3; 8 bases align to TRBD2. Germline V CDR1 and CDR2: LGHNA, YNFKEQ. The V gene end was trimmed by 0 bases and the J gene end by 4 bases; junction bases not matched to a gene: 6. The CDR3 is 16 residues long. The CDR3 region has the DNA TGTGCCAGCAGCCAAGATCAGGGAGCGGGGGCAGATACGCAGTATTTT. Residues: CASSQDQGAGADTQYF.

The chain uses TRBV10-1 and TRBJ2-7; D could derive from TRBD1 or TRBD2 (5 bases each). V lost 0 bases and J 0 bases, leaving 18 bases between the germline ends. CDR1 is WNHNN and CDR2 is SYGVQD in the germline V gene (reference sequence). The CDR3 has 18 amino acids. In DNA form, the CDR3 reads TGCGCCAGCAGTGAGTCATGGGACGCCGGGATAGGCTCCTACGAGCAGTACTTC. It yields the protein CASSESWDAGIGSYEQYF.

This chain links TRBV6-2 or TRBV6-3 with TRBJ2-7; D might be TRBD2 (5 bases). The germline gives CDR1 MNHEY, CDR2 SVGEGT. The CDR3 totals 17 residues. Trimming pared 2 bases from V and 1 base from J, leaving 18 bases between. The CDR3 sequence is CASSYPLDLPESYEQYF. The CDR3, as DNA: TGTGCCAGCAGTTACCCCCTGGACTTGCCCGAGTCCTACGAGCAGTACTTC.

This clone was recorded once. The rearrangement links TRBV5-5 to TRBJ1-2; the D is unclear. V was pared by 0 bases and J by 2 bases, with 8 bases between. This CDR3 has 14 amino acids. CDR1 is SGHKS, CDR2 YYEKEE, per germline (reference sequence). Here the CDR3 DNA reads TGTGCCAGCAGCTTGGGACACTCAAACTATGGCTACACCTTC. It codes for CASSLGHSNYGYTF.

The rearrangement links TRBV18 to TRBJ2-7; 9 nucleotides match TRBD1. Germline V CDR1 and CDR2: KGHSH, LQKENI. Trimming removed 8 bases from V and 2 bases from J; junction bases left unmatched: 4. The CDR3 runs to 13 residues. In nucleotides, the CDR3 is TGTGCCAGCCATGACAGGGGGGCCTACGAGCAGTACTTC. Residues: CASHDRGAYEQYF.

This rearrangement joins TRBV5-1 to TRBJ2-7; 7 bases align to TRBD2. This CDR3 is built from 16 residues. CDR1 and CDR2 (germline): SGHRS, YFSETQ. J was trimmed by 3 bases and V by 0 bases; bases with no gene match: 9. As DNA, the CDR3 is TGCGCCAGCAGCTTGGATGCGGGGGAGTCCCTCTACGAGCAGTACTTC. This gives the protein CASSLDAGESLYEQYF.

The chain has TRBV3-1 (or the pseudogene TRBV3-2) and TRBJ1-6, with 9 nucleotides matching TRBD1. Germline values: CDR1 LGHDT, CDR2 YNNKEL (reference sequence). This CDR3 comprises 17 residues. J lost 10 bases, V lost 7 bases, and 17 bases had no gene match. CDR3 loop: CASNLGPDRGGSSPLHF. The DNA of the CDR3 is TGTGCCAGCAACTTGGGGCCCGACAGGGGGGGAAGCTCACCCCTCCACTTT.

The V gene is TRBV19, the J gene TRBJ2-5, with D uncertain. The germline V and J ends were trimmed by 5 bases and 1 base, with 8 bases remaining between them. Germline CDR1 is LNHDA and CDR2 is SQIVND (reference sequence). CDR3 length: 13 residues. CDR3 protein: CASSPAVQETQYF. Here the CDR3 DNA reads TGTGCCAGTAGTCCTGCTGTCCAAGAGACCCAGTACTTC.

The V and J genes are TRBV19 and TRBJ2-2; tentatively, D is TRBD2 (5 bases). Trimming removed 3 bases from V and 3 bases from J, with 8 bases in between. The CDR3 runs to 14 residues. Germline V gives CDR1 LNHDA, CDR2 SQIVND (reference sequence). The CDR3 is CASSMQADTGELFF. The CDR3 DNA reads TGTGCCAGTAGTATGCAAGCGGACACCGGGGAGCTGTTTTTT.

V and J are TRBV24-1 and TRBJ1-1; D ambiguous. CDR1 is KGHDR and CDR2 is SFDVKD in the germline V gene. The CDR3 contains 12 residues. Trimming cost V 3 bases and J 5 bases, with 6 bases left between them. This chain's CDR3 is CATSDGLTEAFF. The CDR3 nucleotides read TGTGCCACCAGTGATGGGTTAACTGAAGCTTTCTTT.

The chain employs TRBV7-3 and TRBJ2-7, with 8 bases lining up with TRBD1. After removal of 4 bases from V and 4 bases from J, the junction contained 3 bases not matched to a gene. This CDR3 comprises 13 residues. Germline V lookup: CDR1 SGHTA, CDR2 FQGTGA. The CDR3, as DNA: TGTGCCAGCAGCTCATACAGGGGGTACGAGCAGTACTTC. Its protein product is CASSSYRGYEQYF.

The rearrangement joins TRBV4-1 to TRBJ1-1, with D maybe TRBD1 (6 bases). CDR3 length equals 16 residues. V was clipped by 1 base and J by 4 bases, with 16 bases between them. CDR1 and CDR2 (germline): MGHRA, YSYEKL. Here the CDR3 reads CASSQGRARGFTEAFF. DNA for the CDR3: TGCGCCAGCAGCCAAGGGCGTGCCAGGGGTTTCACTGAAGCTTTCTTT.

This clone appeared once. The V and J genes are TRBV19 and TRBJ2-7, with a tentative D call TRBD1 (5 bases). Germline CDR1 reads LNHDA; CDR2 reads SQIVND (reference sequence). The V and J ends lost 11 bases and 3 bases respectively, with 23 bases between them. The CDR3 contains 15 residues. The CDR3 sequence is CASPRESRSHYEQYF. The CDR3 bases are TGTGCCTCACCCAGGGAATCAAGGTCTCACTACGAGCAGTACTTC.

V usage is TRBV28 and J usage is TRBJ1-1; tentatively, D is TRBD1 (6 bases). Germline assignment: CDR1 MDHEN and CDR2 SYDVKM. CDR3 length: 15 amino acids. V was cut by 3 bases and J by 1 base, with 12 bases left in between. CDR3 protein: CASSFLARGNTEAFF. CDR3 nucleotides: TGTGCCAGCAGTTTTTTGGCCAGGGGGAACACTGAAGCTTTCTTT.

J is TRBJ1-2 and V is TRBV27, with TRBD1 as a possible D gene (5 bases). V was pared by 4 bases and J by 4 bases, with 13 bases between. Germline lookup yields CDR1 MNHEY and CDR2 SMNVEV (reference sequence). The CDR3 is 14 residues long. The CDR3 is CASSSPGTLYGYTF. The CDR3 DNA follows: TGTGCCAGCAGTTCCCCGGGGACCCTCTATGGCTACACCTTC.

V is TRBV18 and J is TRBJ1-6, with TRBD1 matching over 10 bases. V was pared by 4 bases and J by 5 bases, with 2 bases of the junction left unmatched. Germline CDR1 reads KGHSH; CDR2 reads LQKENI. The CDR3 sequence is 15 residues long. The CDR3 sequence is CASSLGQGNNSPLHF. The CDR3 DNA reads as TGTGCCAGCTCACTGGGACAGGGGAATAATTCACCCCTCCACTTT.

V gene TRBV18 combines with J gene TRBJ1-5, with unresolved D. Germline CDR1 and CDR2: KGHSH and LQKENI. The CDR3 spans 17 residues. V shed 0 bases and J shed 0 bases, with 12 bases lying between them. The CDR3 is CASSPPGRINSNQPQHF. In nucleotides, the CDR3 is TGTGCCAGCTCACCACCGGGAAGAATCAATAGCAATCAGCCCCAGCATTTT.

The gene calls are TRBV7-3 and TRBJ2-6; TRBD1 matches at 9 bases. The CDR3 spans 18 residues. J was trimmed by 2 bases and V by 6 bases; bases with no gene match: 11. Germline lookup yields CDR1 SGHTA and CDR2 FQGTGA. For the CDR3, the DNA is TGTGCCAGCAGAGTCGGACAGGGGCTCAGCACTGGGGCCAACGTCCTGACTTTC. It codes for CASRVGQGLSTGANVLTF.

This clone was seen once. The chain is built from TRBV5-4 and TRBJ2-3; 9 bases map to TRBD1. Per germline, CDR1 SGHNT and CDR2 YYREEE (reference sequence). J lost 4 bases, V lost 4 bases, and 10 bases had no gene match. The CDR3 is 16 residues long. Written as DNA, the CDR3 is TGTGCCAGCAGCCGCGGACAGGGGAGTAACTCAGATACGCAGTATTTT. Protein product: CASSRGQGSNSDTQYF.

V is TRBV18 and J is TRBJ1-1; perhaps TRBD1 as D (5 bases). V gave up 6 bases and J gave up 0 bases, with 14 bases separating them. The CDR3 has 15 residues. Germline V gene data show CDR1 as KGHSH and CDR2 as LQKENI. The DNA for the CDR3 is TGTGCCAGCTCTCAAACGGGGGATATGAACACTGAAGCTTTCTTT. This translates into CASSQTGDMNTEAFF.

The chain uses TRBV5-1 and TRBJ1-6; D gene ambiguous. Germline CDR1 SGHRS, CDR2 YFSETQ. This CDR3 spans 14 amino acids. Trimming took 4 bases from V and 9 from J, leaving 14 bases between them. The CDR3 DNA sequence: TGCGCCAGCAGCAGCGACATCCGAGCTTCACCCCTCCACTTT. It translates to CASSSDIRASPLHF.

The rearrangement links TRBV9 to TRBJ1-2; 9 nucleotides align to TRBD1. V dropped 7 bases and J dropped 1; count of bases not matched to a gene: 8. Germline CDR1 reads SGDLS; CDR2 reads YYNGEE. The CDR3 sequence is 15 residues long. The CDR3 nucleotides are TGTGCCAGCTCTGGACAGGGGTTTAATAACTATGGCTACACCTTC. This translates into CASSGQGFNNYGYTF.

V and J are TRBV18 and TRBJ1-4, with D tentatively TRBD1 (5 bases). CDR3 length: 17 amino acids. V lost 3 bases and J lost 0, with 14 bases in between. Looked up from germline, CDR1 is KGHSH and CDR2 is LQKENI. The CDR3 region is CASSPVTGFATNEKLFF. In DNA form, the CDR3 reads TGTGCCAGCTCACCTGTCACAGGCTTTGCAACTAATGAAAAACTGTTTTTT.